These 17 T cell receptor beta chains were sequenced from one sample in a study of T cell responses to AZD1222 COVID-19 vaccine. The method was immunoSEQ multiplex PCR; TCRdb's version includes in-frame clones alone and lacks a portion of them. The table lists 75,000 to 90,000 clones, approximately 92% of them singletons, with 4.7% in the top ten. The input for sequencing was peripheral blood, taken 28 days after the second AZD1222 dose. These receptors were taken from an adult who received the AZD1222 COVID-19 vaccine.

V gene TRBV4-3 combines with J gene TRBJ2-2, with 15 nucleotides matching TRBD2. The germline V gene has CDR1 LGHNA and CDR2 YSLEER. The CDR3 totals 21 residues. V lost 0 bases, J lost 6 bases, and 14 bases stayed unmatched. CDR3 bases: TGCGCCAGCAGCCAAGATCCCCCCGGACAGGGACTAGCGGGAGGACCCGGGGAGCTGTTTTTT. Amino acid sequence: CASSQDPPGQGLAGGPGELFF.

The chain carries TRBV27 and TRBJ1-5; D may be TRBD1 (5 bases). The V end was cut by 4 bases, the J end by 6 bases, with 22 bases between. From germline, CDR1 is MNHEY and CDR2 SMNVEV (reference sequence). The CDR3 runs to 17 residues. The CDR3 DNA follows: TGTGCCAGCAGTTCTGCAAACCAGGGAGTCAGCGTTCAGCCCCAGCATTTT. It specifies CASSSANQGVSVQPQHF.

The rearrangement links TRBV19 to TRBJ1-4, with D unclear. V was cut by 6 bases and J by 0 bases, with 5 bases left in between. This CDR3 has 13 amino acids. From germline, CDR1 is LNHDA and CDR2 SQIVND (reference sequence). The CDR3 protein is CASSRATNEKLFF. CDR3 sequence (DNA): TGTGCCAGTAGCCGAGCAACTAATGAAAAACTGTTTTTT.

V gene TRBV11-3 combines with J gene TRBJ2-2; a possible D gene is TRBD2 (5 bases). V dropped 7 bases and J dropped 4 bases, with 7 bases sitting between them. The germline gives CDR1 SGHNT, CDR2 YENEEA. This CDR3 is 12 amino acids long. CDR3 nucleotides: TGTGCCAGCACCGGGGTCACCGGGGAGCTGTTTTTT. Residues: CASTGVTGELFF.

J is TRBJ1-2 and V is TRBV9; D is uncertain. This CDR3 is 13 amino acids long. The V gene lost 0 bases and the J gene lost 5 bases, with 8 bases spanning the gap. The germline V gene has CDR1 SGDLS and CDR2 YYNGEE. The CDR3 DNA follows: TGTGCCAGCAGCGTAGGTCAGAAGTATGGCTACACCTTC. Residues: CASSVGQKYGYTF.

The chain couples TRBV4-2 to TRBJ2-2, with 7 bases identical to TRBD2. Germline V gene lookup returns CDR1 LGHNA and CDR2 YNFKEQ. Germline trimming cut 0 bases from V and 2 bases from J; bases unmatched to any gene: 6. The length of the CDR3 is 17 residues. The CDR3, as DNA: TGTGCCAGCAGCCAAGATCCGGCGGGAGTTAACACCGGGGAGCTGTTTTTT. This encodes CASSQDPAGVNTGELFF.

The chain couples TRBV6-5 to TRBJ1-4; perhaps TRBD1 as D (6 bases). The germline V gene encodes CDR1 MNHEY and CDR2 SVGAGI. The CDR3 runs to 11 residues. With 8 bases removed from V and 7 bases from J, the gap between germline ends came to 8 bases. CDR3 bases: TGTGCCAGCTGGGGGGCTGAAAAACTGTTTTTT. Translation gives CASWGAEKLFF.

This chain uses TRBV20-1 with TRBJ2-2; D unresolved. Trimming took off 3 bases at V and 1 base at J, with 9 bases between the two ends. This CDR3 contains 14 residues. From germline, CDR1 is DFQATT and CDR2 SNEGSKA (reference sequence). The chain's CDR3 is CSASSRQNTGELFF. The CDR3 bases are TGCAGTGCTAGTAGCCGACAGAACACCGGGGAGCTGTTTTTT.

V gene TRBV5-4 combines with J gene TRBJ2-7; perhaps TRBD2 as D (6 bases). This CDR3 comprises 14 residues. V lost 1 base and J 6 bases, leaving 14 bases between the germline ends. The germline CDR1 and CDR2 sequences are SGHNT and YYREEE (reference sequence). CDR3 bases: TGTGCCAGCAGCTTGAGGCGGGGAAGGGTCGAGCAGTACTTC. This sequence encodes CASSLRRGRVEQYF.

V is TRBV2 and J is TRBJ2-3; 8 positions match TRBD1. The germline V gene has CDR1 SNHLY and CDR2 FYNNEI. The CDR3 has 15 residues. J lost 2 bases, V lost 5 bases, and 6 bases had no gene match. The CDR3 sequence is CASSNRQGTTDTQYF. In nucleotides, the CDR3 is TGTGCCAGCAGTAACAGACAGGGGACCACAGATACGCAGTATTTT.

Only a few counts were recorded for this clone. V and J are TRBV14 and TRBJ1-1, with 7 nucleotides matching TRBD1. The length of the CDR3 is 12 residues. The V gene's germline CDR1 is SGHDN and CDR2 FVKESK. V trimming: 4 bases; J trimming: 10 bases; junction bases outside the gene matches: 6. As DNA, the CDR3 is TGTGCCAGCAGCCCTAGGGGGCTCGGAGCTTTCTTT. It translates to CASSPRGLGAFF.

The chain joins TRBV6-4 to TRBJ2-7, with TRBD2 matching over 9 bases. The V gene's germline CDR1 is MRHNA and CDR2 SNTAGT. J was trimmed by 1 base and V by 4 bases; bases with no gene match: 2. This CDR3 is built from 14 residues. The chain's CDR3 is CASSATSGSYEQYF. CDR3 coding DNA: TGTGCCAGCAGTGCGACTAGCGGATCCTACGAGCAGTACTTC.

The chain recombines TRBV18 with TRBJ2-6; TRBD1 agrees at 12 bases. V lost 4 bases, J lost 3 bases, and 10 bases stayed unmatched. The germline V gene has CDR1 KGHSH and CDR2 LQKENI. This CDR3 spans 19 amino acids. The CDR3 spells CASSLKTGTGGFGANVLTF. In DNA, the CDR3 is TGTGCCAGCTCACTGAAAACCGGGACAGGGGGCTTTGGGGCCAACGTCCTGACTTTC.

The CDR3 spells CASSEGLAPRETQYF. The CDR3 DNA reads as TGTGCCAGCAGTGAAGGGCTAGCGCCGCGGGAGACCCAGTACTTC. The chain combines TRBV6-1 with TRBJ2-5, with D possibly TRBD2 on 6 matching bases. The CDR3 extends over 15 amino acids. V shed 1 base and J shed 5 bases, with 14 bases lying between them. Per germline, CDR1 MNHNS and CDR2 SASEGT.

This chain uses TRBV6-6 with TRBJ1-1; D may be TRBD1 (5 bases). The CDR3 has 16 residues. The germline V gene encodes CDR1 MNHNY and CDR2 SVGAGI (reference sequence). With 6 bases removed from V and 1 base from J, the gap between germline ends came to 18 bases. The CDR3 sequence is CASSLMRRGPNTEAFF. In DNA form, the CDR3 reads TGTGCCAGCAGCCTGATGCGTAGGGGCCCGAACACTGAAGCTTTCTTT.

The gene calls are TRBV6-2 or TRBV6-3 and TRBJ1-1; D is unclear. This CDR3 region has 15 residues. The germline V and J ends were trimmed by 3 bases and 10 bases, with 21 bases remaining between them. Germline V gene lookup returns CDR1 MNHEY and CDR2 SVGEGT. CDR3 protein: CASSYRAVSSLAAFF. CDR3 coding DNA: TGTGCCAGCAGTTATAGGGCAGTTTCATCCCTGGCAGCTTTCTTT.

In this sample, this clone turned up once. V gene TRBV30 combines with J gene TRBJ2-1; weak D call: TRBD1 (6 bases). This CDR3 spans 13 amino acids. V was trimmed by 3 bases and J by 2 bases, leaving 8 bases between them. Germline assignment: CDR1 GTSNPN and CDR2 SVGIG (reference sequence). Written as DNA, the CDR3 is TGTGCCTGGAGGGGGGCTACCTACAATGAGCAGTTCTTC. Its protein product is CAWRGATYNEQFF.